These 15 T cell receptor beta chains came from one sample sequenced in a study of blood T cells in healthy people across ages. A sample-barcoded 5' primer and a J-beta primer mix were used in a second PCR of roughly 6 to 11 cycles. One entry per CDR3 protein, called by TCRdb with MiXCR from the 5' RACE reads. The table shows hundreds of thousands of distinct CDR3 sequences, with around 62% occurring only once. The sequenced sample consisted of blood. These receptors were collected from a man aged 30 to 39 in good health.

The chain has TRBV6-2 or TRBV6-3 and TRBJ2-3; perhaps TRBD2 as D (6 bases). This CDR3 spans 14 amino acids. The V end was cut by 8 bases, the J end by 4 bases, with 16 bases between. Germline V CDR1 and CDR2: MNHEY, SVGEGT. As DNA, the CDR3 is TGTGCCAGCCGGACGTTGGGGGAGGCAGATACGCAGTATTTT. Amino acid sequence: CASRTLGEADTQYF.

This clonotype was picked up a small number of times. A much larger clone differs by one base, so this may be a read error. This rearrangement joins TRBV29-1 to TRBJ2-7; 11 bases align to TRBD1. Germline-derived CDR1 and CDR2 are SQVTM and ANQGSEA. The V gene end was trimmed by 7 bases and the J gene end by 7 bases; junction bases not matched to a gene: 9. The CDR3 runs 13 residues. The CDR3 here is CSAGTGGYNEQYF. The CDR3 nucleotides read TGCAGCGCCGGGACAGGGGGTTACAATGAGCAGTACTTC.

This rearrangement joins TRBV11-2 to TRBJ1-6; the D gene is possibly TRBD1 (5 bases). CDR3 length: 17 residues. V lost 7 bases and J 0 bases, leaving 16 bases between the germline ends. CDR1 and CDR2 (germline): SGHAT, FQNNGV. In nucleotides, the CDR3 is TGTGCCAGCACTCCTCGGGGCAGAAACTCCTATAATTCACCCCTCCACTTT. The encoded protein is CASTPRGRNSYNSPLHF.

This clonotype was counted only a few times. The CDR3 DNA sequence: TGTGCCAGCAGTTTATACGTGCCATTGGGGGCCAACGTCCTGACTTTC. Amino acids: CASSLYVPLGANVLTF. The rearrangement joins TRBV27 to TRBJ2-6; D unclear. The CDR3 has 16 residues. CDR1 and CDR2 from the germline V gene are MNHEY and SMNVEV (reference sequence). The V gene lost 1 base and the J gene lost 4 bases, with 11 bases spanning the gap.

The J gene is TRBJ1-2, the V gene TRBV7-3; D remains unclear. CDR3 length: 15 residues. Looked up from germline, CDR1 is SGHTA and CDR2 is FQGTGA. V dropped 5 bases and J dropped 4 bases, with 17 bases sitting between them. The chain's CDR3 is CASSPNPGTSYGYTF. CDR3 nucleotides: TGTGCCAGCAGCCCTAATCCCGGCACATCCTATGGCTACACCTTC. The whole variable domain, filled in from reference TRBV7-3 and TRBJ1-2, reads GAGVSQTPSNKVTEKGKYVELRCDPISGHTALYWYRQSLGQGPEFLIYFQGTGAADDSGLPNDRFFAVRPEGSVSTLKIQRTERGDSAVYLCASSPNPGTSYGYTFGSGTRLTVV.

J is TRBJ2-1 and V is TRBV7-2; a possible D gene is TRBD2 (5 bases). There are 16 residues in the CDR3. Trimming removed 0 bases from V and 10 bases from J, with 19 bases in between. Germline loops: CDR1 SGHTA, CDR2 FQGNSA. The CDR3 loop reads CASSLALSPGSYEQFF. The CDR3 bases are TGTGCCAGCAGCTTAGCGCTCTCGCCGGGAAGCTACGAGCAGTTCTTC.

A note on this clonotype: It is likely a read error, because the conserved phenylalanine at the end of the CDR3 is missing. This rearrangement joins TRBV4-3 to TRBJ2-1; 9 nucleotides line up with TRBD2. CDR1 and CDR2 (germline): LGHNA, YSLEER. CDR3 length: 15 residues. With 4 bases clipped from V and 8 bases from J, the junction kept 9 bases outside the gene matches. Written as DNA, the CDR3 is TGCGCCAGCAGCCCGGACAGGACTAGCGCGTATGAGCAGTTCTCC. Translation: CASSPDRTSAYEQFS.

CDR3 in amino acids: CASSRTSGGSFNEQFF. The CDR3 region has the DNA TGTGCCAGCAGTCGGACTAGCGGGGGATCTTTCAATGAGCAGTTCTTC. The rearrangement uses TRBV6-1 and TRBJ2-1; TRBD2 aligns across 13 bases. This CDR3 spans 16 amino acids. V gave up 5 bases and J gave up 6 bases; unmatched junction bases: 7. The germline V gene encodes CDR1 MNHNS and CDR2 SASEGT.

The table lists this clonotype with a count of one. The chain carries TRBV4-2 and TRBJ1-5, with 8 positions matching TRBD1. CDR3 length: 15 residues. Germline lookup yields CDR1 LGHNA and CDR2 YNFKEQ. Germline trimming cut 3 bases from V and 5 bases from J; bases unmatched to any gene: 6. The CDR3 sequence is CASSQQGAADQPQHF. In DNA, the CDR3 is TGTGCCAGCAGCCAGCAGGGGGCGGCGGATCAGCCCCAGCATTTT.

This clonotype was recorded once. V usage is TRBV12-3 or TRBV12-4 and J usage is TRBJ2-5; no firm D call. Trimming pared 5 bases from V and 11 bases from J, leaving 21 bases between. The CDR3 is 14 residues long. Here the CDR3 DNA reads TGTGCCAGCAGTAAACAGAGCATCGACAATGAGCAGTACTTC. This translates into CASSKQSIDNEQYF.

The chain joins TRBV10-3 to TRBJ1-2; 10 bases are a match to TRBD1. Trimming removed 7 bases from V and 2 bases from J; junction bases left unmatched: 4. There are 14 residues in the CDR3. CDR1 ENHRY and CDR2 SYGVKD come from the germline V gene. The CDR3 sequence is CAITTGQGNYGYTF. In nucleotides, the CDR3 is TGTGCCATCACCACGGGACAGGGGAACTATGGCTACACCTTC.

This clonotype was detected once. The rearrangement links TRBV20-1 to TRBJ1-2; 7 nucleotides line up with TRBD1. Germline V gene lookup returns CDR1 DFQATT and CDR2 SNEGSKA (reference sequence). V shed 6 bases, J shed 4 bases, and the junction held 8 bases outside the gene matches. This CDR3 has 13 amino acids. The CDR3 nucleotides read TGCAGTGCCACTGACAGGGACGGCTATGGCTACACCTTC. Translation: CSATDRDGYGYTF.

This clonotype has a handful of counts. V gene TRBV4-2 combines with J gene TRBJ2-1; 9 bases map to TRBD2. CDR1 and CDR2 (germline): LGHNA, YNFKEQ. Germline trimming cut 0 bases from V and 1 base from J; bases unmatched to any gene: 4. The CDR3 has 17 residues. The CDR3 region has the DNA TGTGCCAGCAGCCAAGATTTCAGCGGGGGGTCCTACAATGAGCAGTTCTTC. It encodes CASSQDFSGGSYNEQFF.

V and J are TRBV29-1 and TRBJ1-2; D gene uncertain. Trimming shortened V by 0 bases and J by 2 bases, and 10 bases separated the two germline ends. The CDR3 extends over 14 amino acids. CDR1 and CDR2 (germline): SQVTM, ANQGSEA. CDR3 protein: CSVEDMAVNYGYTF. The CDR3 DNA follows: TGCAGCGTTGAAGATATGGCAGTCAACTATGGCTACACCTTC.

The CDR3 DNA is TGTGCCAGCACCCTCGACCCTCAGGGGGGCTACACCTTC. Its translation is CASTLDPQGGYTF. The chain recombines TRBV5-6 with TRBJ1-2; D perhaps matches TRBD1 (6 bases). This CDR3 region has 13 residues. V gave up 6 bases and J gave up 8 bases, with 17 bases separating them. Germline CDR1 SGHDT, CDR2 YYEEEE.